Listed below are T cell receptor beta chains from one sample, sequenced in a study of CD8 T cells in Susac syndrome. TCRdb passed the immunoSEQ multiplex PCR reads through MiXCR, listing each CDR3 protein once. This table has fewer than 350,000 distinct CDR3 sequences, approximately 91% appearing once. Material for sequencing was CD8+ T cells from PBMCs. The source is a human donor with multiple sclerosis. Each CDR3 is given without its conserved first and last residue. Each record gives: V gene, clone size, J gene, CDR3 protein. Size is stated for part of the rows, as once, few or many counts, or as a class when the clone is expanded.

v_call: TRBV5-4
clone_size: .
j_call: TRBJ2-7
cdr3_aa: ASRGPTSGSTYEQY

v_call: TRBV7-2
clone_size: .
j_call: TRBJ2-3
cdr3_aa: ASSLAAGLAGGFTDTQY

v_call: TRBV5-4
clone_size: .
j_call: TRBJ2-7
cdr3_aa: ASSLVGSGAAREEQY

v_call: TRBV2
clone_size: .
j_call: TRBJ2-7
cdr3_aa: ASSDWVTYEQY

v_call: TRBV7-2
clone_size: .
j_call: TRBJ2-7
cdr3_aa: ASNRLAGGSYEQY

v_call: TRBV27
clone_size: .
j_call: TRBJ1-2
cdr3_aa: ASSSLRTGLNYGYT

v_call: TRBV27
clone_size: .
j_call: TRBJ2-2
cdr3_aa: ASSLITGGSENTGELF

v_call: TRBV9
clone_size: .
j_call: TRBJ2-5
cdr3_aa: ASGASLGLQETQY

v_call: TRBV12-3/TRBV12-4
clone_size: once
j_call: TRBJ2-3
cdr3_aa: ASSLLAGAGDTQY

v_call: TRBV12-3/TRBV12-4
clone_size: .
j_call: TRBJ2-1
cdr3_aa: ASIGSPVNEQF

v_call: TRBV11-1
clone_size: .
j_call: TRBJ2-7
cdr3_aa: ASSLQDYEQY

v_call: TRBV28
clone_size: .
j_call: TRBJ2-6
cdr3_aa: ASSQGDRSGANVLT

v_call: TRBV2
clone_size: .
j_call: TRBJ1-2
cdr3_aa: ASRGLGGPYGYT

v_call: TRBV6-1
clone_size: few
j_call: TRBJ2-3
cdr3_aa: ASSEARSGRTKDTQY

v_call: TRBV19
clone_size: .
j_call: TRBJ2-1
cdr3_aa: ASSPPGPWDEQF

v_call: TRBV7-3
clone_size: once
j_call: TRBJ2-1
cdr3_aa: ASSGVAGGPDEQF

v_call: TRBV5-6
clone_size: .
j_call: TRBJ2-2
cdr3_aa: ASSTNRARGELF

v_call: TRBV15
clone_size: .
j_call: TRBJ2-1
cdr3_aa: ATRQGVANEQF

v_call: TRBV10-3
clone_size: .
j_call: TRBJ1-3
cdr3_aa: AITSGDRGRNSGNTIY

v_call: TRBV6-1
clone_size: .
j_call: TRBJ2-7
cdr3_aa: ASSEGELAAYEQY

v_call: TRBV9
clone_size: few
j_call: TRBJ2-7
cdr3_aa: ASSVGGNPYEQY

v_call: TRBV5-1
clone_size: .
j_call: TRBJ1-4
cdr3_aa: ASRPRGRDRGEKLF

v_call: TRBV6-1
clone_size: few
j_call: TRBJ2-3
cdr3_aa: ASSQPRDPKTQY

v_call: TRBV7-8
clone_size: .
j_call: TRBJ2-5
cdr3_aa: ASSLNGVETQY

v_call: TRBV2
clone_size: .
j_call: TRBJ2-5
cdr3_aa: ASRDKGAYGETQY

v_call: TRBV4-3
clone_size: .
j_call: TRBJ1-3
cdr3_aa: ASSQGHNSGNTIY

v_call: TRBV4-2
clone_size: .
j_call: TRBJ2-7
cdr3_aa: ASSQVGHEQY

v_call: TRBV9
clone_size: .
j_call: TRBJ2-7
cdr3_aa: ASSAGTPADEQY

v_call: TRBV20-1
clone_size: .
j_call: TRBJ2-5
cdr3_aa: SARGTWNQETQY

v_call: TRBV28
clone_size: few
j_call: TRBJ1-4
cdr3_aa: ASSFRGGDEKLF

v_call: TRBV4-1
clone_size: .
j_call: TRBJ2-2
cdr3_aa: ASSLLAPNTGELF

v_call: TRBV28
clone_size: .
j_call: TRBJ1-1
cdr3_aa: ASSLSPDSMNTEAF

v_call: TRBV7-9
clone_size: .
j_call: TRBJ2-7
cdr3_aa: ASSSDSFSYEQY

v_call: TRBV6-2/TRBV6-3
clone_size: .
j_call: TRBJ2-1
cdr3_aa: ASNEFSYNEQF

v_call: TRBV5-1
clone_size: .
j_call: TRBJ2-5
cdr3_aa: ASSFRTGAQETQY

v_call: TRBV6-5
clone_size: .
j_call: TRBJ2-5
cdr3_aa: ASSYSGGMRETQY

v_call: TRBV6-2/TRBV6-3
clone_size: .
j_call: TRBJ2-5
cdr3_aa: ASSYSTSGAETQY

v_call: TRBV16
clone_size: .
j_call: TRBJ2-1
cdr3_aa: ASSHPGTVAYNEQF

v_call: TRBV14
clone_size: .
j_call: TRBJ2-7
cdr3_aa: ASSHRTTAYEQY

v_call: TRBV7-3
clone_size: few
j_call: TRBJ1-6
cdr3_aa: ASSLYNNSPLH

v_call: TRBV15
clone_size: .
j_call: TRBJ2-2
cdr3_aa: ATSEGQGETGELF

v_call: TRBV7-9
clone_size: few
j_call: TRBJ2-7
cdr3_aa: ASSPRTSGTYEQY

v_call: TRBV30
clone_size: .
j_call: TRBJ1-4
cdr3_aa: AWREGQSTNEKLF

v_call: TRBV19
clone_size: .
j_call: TRBJ2-7
cdr3_aa: ASSISRDTTYEQY

v_call: TRBV2
clone_size: .
j_call: TRBJ1-5
cdr3_aa: ASSGSTGLGSNQPQH

v_call: TRBV7-9
clone_size: .
j_call: TRBJ1-6
cdr3_aa: ASSFPRQADNSPLH

v_call: TRBV15
clone_size: .
j_call: TRBJ2-3
cdr3_aa: ATSRDQEQDTQY

v_call: TRBV20-1
clone_size: .
j_call: TRBJ1-3
cdr3_aa: SVHLQGKGNTIY

v_call: TRBV6-5
clone_size: once
j_call: TRBJ2-3
cdr3_aa: ASSGPGADTQY

v_call: TRBV29-1
clone_size: .
j_call: TRBJ1-1
cdr3_aa: SVDSTAMNTEAF

v_call: TRBV6-2/TRBV6-3
clone_size: .
j_call: TRBJ1-2
cdr3_aa: ASNQADSNYGYT

v_call: TRBV6-6
clone_size: once
j_call: TRBJ2-1
cdr3_aa: ASSDSVGYNEQF

v_call: TRBV15
clone_size: .
j_call: TRBJ2-7
cdr3_aa: ATSRKTAWRYYEQY

v_call: TRBV30
clone_size: .
j_call: TRBJ1-4
cdr3_aa: AWSPGQGIEKLF

v_call: TRBV20-1
clone_size: .
j_call: TRBJ2-7
cdr3_aa: SASVRTNSYEQY

v_call: TRBV7-9
clone_size: .
j_call: TRBJ2-7
cdr3_aa: ASSSLGPPNEQY

v_call: TRBV28
clone_size: once
j_call: TRBJ1-1
cdr3_aa: ASSLPTIGGIEAF

v_call: TRBV12-3/TRBV12-4
clone_size: once
j_call: TRBJ1-4
cdr3_aa: ASNLVGNEKLF

v_call: TRBV4-3
clone_size: .
j_call: TRBJ2-1
cdr3_aa: ASSQEWVGGHNEQF

v_call: TRBV20-1
clone_size: .
j_call: TRBJ2-1
cdr3_aa: SATGQGNEQF